This T cell receptor (beta chain) is from a study of siplizumab effects on memory and regulatory T cells. Assaying covered 100,000 or so TCR templates per sample. Sequencing was performed with immunoSEQ multiplex PCR; in TCRdb, only in-frame clones are kept and a portion is missing. The sample lists over 65,000 clones; around 93% were seen once. Germline loops: CDR1 MNHEY, CDR2 SMNVEV (reference sequence). The trim removed 6 bases at V and 6 bases at J, leaving 12 bases unmatched. This CDR3 is built from 16 residues. Regarding this clone: Its antigen is unidentified.

Study-wide points: No assignable naive or memory phenotype existed for roughly 75-97% of proliferating CD4+ or CD8+ clones. With siplizumab, Treg-derived clones averaged approximately 66% of mappable alloreactive CD4+ clones, versus approximately 27% in controls. Proliferating Tregs taken from siplizumab cultures were not shown to have a confirmed suppressive function.

The rearrangement uses TRBV27 and TRBJ2-7; 12 bases are shared with TRBD2. Sequenced: CD8+ T cells sorted from blood. This receptor was taken from a human donor in good health. The CDR3 DNA reads as TGTGCCAGCAGCTTTCTCCTAGCGGGAGGGCCATTCGAGCAGTACTTC. Translated: CASSFLLAGGPFEQYF.